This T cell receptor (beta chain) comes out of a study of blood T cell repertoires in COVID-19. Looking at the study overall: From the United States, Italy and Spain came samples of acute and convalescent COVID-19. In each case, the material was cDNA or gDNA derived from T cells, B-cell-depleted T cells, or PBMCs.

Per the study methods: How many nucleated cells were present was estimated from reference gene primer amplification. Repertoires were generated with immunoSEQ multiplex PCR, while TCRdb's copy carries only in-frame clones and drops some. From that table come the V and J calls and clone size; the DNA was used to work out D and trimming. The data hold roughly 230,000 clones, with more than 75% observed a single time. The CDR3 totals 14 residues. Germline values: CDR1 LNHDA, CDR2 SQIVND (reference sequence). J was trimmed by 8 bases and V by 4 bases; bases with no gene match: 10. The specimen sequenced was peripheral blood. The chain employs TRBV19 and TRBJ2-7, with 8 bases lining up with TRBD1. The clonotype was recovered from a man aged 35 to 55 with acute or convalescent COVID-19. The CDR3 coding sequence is TGTGCCAGTAGTACCGCCGGGACAGGCTTCAAGCAGTACTTC. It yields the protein CASSTAGTGFKQYF. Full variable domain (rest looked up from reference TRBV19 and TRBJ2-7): DGGITQSPKYLFRKEGQNVTLSCEQNLNHDAMYWYRQDPGQGLRLIYYSQIVNDFQKGDIAEGYSVSREKKESFPLTVTSAQKNPTAFYLCASSTAGTGFKQYFGPGTRLTVT.